One sample yielded the 8 T cell receptor beta chains listed below, sequenced in a study of early T cells in non-severe SARS-CoV-2 infection. TCRdb called the 5' RACE reads again in MiXCR, with one record for every CDR3 protein. Of 55,000 to 75,000 distinct CDR3 sequences listed, 10% were seen once; the top ten hold roughly 16%. This material consisted of whole blood, taken at baseline. These receptor sequences come from an adult who was a healthcare worker with PCR-confirmed SARS-CoV-2 infection or an uninfected control (not recorded which).

The CDR3 loop is CASSRRASPSLDTQYF. CDR3 DNA sequence: TGTGCCAGCAGCAGGAGGGCTTCGCCGTCACTAGATACGCAGTATTTT. The chain uses TRBV7-3 and TRBJ2-3; tentative D call: TRBD2 (6 bases). From germline, CDR1 is SGHTA and CDR2 FQGTGA. The CDR3 has 16 amino acids. V was clipped by 5 bases and J by 5 bases, with 20 bases between them. Full variable domain (remainder filled in from reference TRBV7-3 and TRBJ2-3): GAGVSQTPSNKVTEKGKYVELRCDPISGHTALYWYRQSLGQGPEFLIYFQGTGAADDSGLPNDRFFAVRPEGSVSTLKIQRTERGDSAVYLCASSRRASPSLDTQYFGPGTRLTVL.

CDR3 bases: TGTGCCAGCAGGGAAGCTAACTATGGCTACACCTTC. Translation: CASREANYGYTF. The chain uses TRBV28 and TRBJ1-2, with D hard to call. This CDR3 region has 12 residues. Trimming removed 6 bases at V and 0 bases at J, with 5 bases between. Germline V gene lookup returns CDR1 MDHEN and CDR2 SYDVKM.

This clonotype was seen a few times. J is TRBJ2-4 and V is TRBV3-1; 14 bases are shared with TRBD2. V shed 1 base and J 1 base; nucleotides not matched to a gene: 6. CDR3 length: 19 amino acids. Germline V lookup: CDR1 LGHDT, CDR2 YNNKEL (reference sequence). The CDR3 DNA follows: TGTGCCAGCAGCCAAGCCGGGACTAGCGGGAGTGCGGCCAAAAACATTCAGTACTTC. This encodes CASSQAGTSGSAAKNIQYF.

The chain couples TRBV27 to TRBJ2-7; D is unresolved. The V end lost 2 bases, the J end lost 1 base, and 6 bases lay between the germline ends. This CDR3 contains 13 residues. Germline CDR1 MNHEY, CDR2 SMNVEV (reference sequence). CDR3 sequence reads: CASSLTPSYEQYF. DNA for the CDR3: TGTGCCAGCAGTTTAACCCCGTCCTACGAGCAGTACTTC.

This clonotype appeared many times. The chain has TRBV20-1 and TRBJ2-6; D is uncertain. Per germline, CDR1 DFQATT and CDR2 SNEGSKA (reference sequence). The CDR3 has 12 amino acids. V lost 1 base and J 3 bases, leaving 1 base between the germline ends. In nucleotides, the CDR3 is TGCAGTGCTAGAGGTGGGGCCAACGTCCTGACTTTC. Translating it yields CSARGGANVLTF.

This clonotype was seen a handful of times. The chain employs TRBV7-2 and TRBJ2-7; D is unclear. V was pared by 1 base and J by 0 bases, with 7 bases between. Germline V gives CDR1 SGHTA, CDR2 FQGNSA. The length of the CDR3 is 14 residues. CDR3 in DNA: TGTGCCAGCAGCTTAGTCGGCAGCTCCTACGAGCAGTACTTC. Protein sequence: CASSLVGSSYEQYF. Complete variable domain (other parts from reference TRBV7-2 and TRBJ2-7): GAGVSQSPSNKVTEKGKDVELRCDPISGHTALYWYRQSLGQGLEFLIYFQGNSAPDKSGLPSDRFSAERTGGSVSTLTIQRTQQEDSAVYLCASSLVGSSYEQYFGPGTRLTVT.

This clonotype came up a few times. The chain employs TRBV7-9 and TRBJ2-3; D is uncertain. The length of the CDR3 is 15 residues. Trimming left V 5 bases short and J 0 bases short, with 12 bases between. In germline, CDR1 is SEHNR, CDR2 FQNEAQ (reference sequence). CDR3 DNA sequence: TGTGCCAGCAGCCCGATGCCCCGGAGCACAGATACGCAGTATTTT. Protein product: CASSPMPRSTDTQYF.

This clonotype counts as medium-sized. The genes are TRBV12-3 or TRBV12-4 and TRBJ1-5; possible D gene TRBD1, 6 bases. The ends were cut back, 3 bases at V and 6 bases at J, with 12 bases in the middle. CDR3 size: 14 residues. The CDR3: CASSLGGGGQPQHF. The CDR3 DNA reads TGTGCCAGCAGTTTGGGGGGGGGCGGTCAGCCCCAGCATTTT.